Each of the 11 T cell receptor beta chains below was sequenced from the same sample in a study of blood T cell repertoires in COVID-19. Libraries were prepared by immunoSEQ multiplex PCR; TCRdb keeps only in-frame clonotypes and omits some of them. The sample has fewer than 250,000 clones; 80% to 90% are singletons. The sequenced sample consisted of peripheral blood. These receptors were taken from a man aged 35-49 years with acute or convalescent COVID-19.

CDR3 DNA: TGTGCCAGCAGTTTATTGGGCTTGACCCAGCATTTT. Residues: CASSLLGLTQHF. The V gene is TRBV28, the J gene TRBJ1-5, with unresolved D. V lost 1 base and J 11 bases, leaving 9 bases between the germline ends. Per germline, CDR1 MDHEN and CDR2 SYDVKM. The CDR3 has 12 residues. Full variable domain (missing parts from reference TRBV28 and TRBJ1-5): DVKVTQSSRYLVKRTGEKVFLECVQDMDHENMFWYRQDPGLGLRLIYFSYDVKMKEKGDIPEGYSVSREKKERFSLILESASTNQTSMYLCASSLLGLTQHFGDGTRLSIL.

The DNA of the CDR3 is TGTGCCAGCATGGTAGCGGCCCAGAATAGCACAGATACGCAGTATTTT. It specifies CASMVAAQNSTDTQYF. The gene calls are TRBV28 and TRBJ2-3, with a tentative D call TRBD2 (6 bases). Germline lookup yields CDR1 MDHEN and CDR2 SYDVKM. Trimming left V 7 bases short and J 0 bases short, with 17 bases between. This CDR3 has 16 amino acids.

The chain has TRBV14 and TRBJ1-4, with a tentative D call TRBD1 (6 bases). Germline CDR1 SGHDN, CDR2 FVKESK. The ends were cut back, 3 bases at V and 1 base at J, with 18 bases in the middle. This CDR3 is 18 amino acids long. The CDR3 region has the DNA TGTGCCAGCAGCCAGAGACGGGGGGGCCGGGGAACTAATGAAAAACTGTTTTTT. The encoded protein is CASSQRRGGRGTNEKLFF.

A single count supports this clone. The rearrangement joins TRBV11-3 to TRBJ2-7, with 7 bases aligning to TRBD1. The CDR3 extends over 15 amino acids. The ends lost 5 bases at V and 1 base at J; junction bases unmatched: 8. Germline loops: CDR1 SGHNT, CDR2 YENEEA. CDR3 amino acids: CASSLRQGRSYEQYF. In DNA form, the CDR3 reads TGTGCCAGCAGCCTTCGACAGGGAAGATCCTACGAGCAGTACTTC.

As DNA, the CDR3 is TGTGCCAGCAGTCCCCTAGCGGGAATCTCCTACGAGCAGTACTTC. This encodes CASSPLAGISYEQYF. J is TRBJ2-7 and V is TRBV6-5; 9 bases are shared with TRBD2. CDR1 MNHEY and CDR2 SVGAGI come from the germline V gene. V lost 5 bases and J lost 0; bases outside the gene matches: 5. This CDR3 is built from 15 residues.

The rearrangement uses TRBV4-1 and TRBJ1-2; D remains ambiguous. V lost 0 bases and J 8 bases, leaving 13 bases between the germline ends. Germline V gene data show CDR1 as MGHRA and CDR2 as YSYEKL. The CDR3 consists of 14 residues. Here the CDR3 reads CASSQDAVREGYTF. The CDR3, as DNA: TGCGCCAGCAGCCAAGACGCGGTGAGGGAGGGCTACACCTTC.

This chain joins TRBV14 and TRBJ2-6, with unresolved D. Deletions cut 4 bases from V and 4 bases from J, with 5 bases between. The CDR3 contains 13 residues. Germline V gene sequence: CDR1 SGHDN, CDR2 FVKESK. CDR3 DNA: TGTGCCAGCAGCCCCGGGGGGGCCAACGTCCTGACTTTC. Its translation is CASSPGGANVLTF.

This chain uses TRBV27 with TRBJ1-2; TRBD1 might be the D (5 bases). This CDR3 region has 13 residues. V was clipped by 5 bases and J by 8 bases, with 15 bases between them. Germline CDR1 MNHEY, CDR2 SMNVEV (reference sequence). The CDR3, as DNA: TGTGCCAGCAGTATTACCCCTTGGGGCGGCTACACCTTC. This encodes CASSITPWGGYTF.

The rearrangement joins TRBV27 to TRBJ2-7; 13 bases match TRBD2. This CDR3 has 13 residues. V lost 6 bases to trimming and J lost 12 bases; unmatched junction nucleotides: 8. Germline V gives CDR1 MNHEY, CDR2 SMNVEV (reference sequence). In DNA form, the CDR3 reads TGTGCCAGCAGCCGGACTAGCGGGAGTGGCGCGTACTTC. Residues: CASSRTSGSGAYF.

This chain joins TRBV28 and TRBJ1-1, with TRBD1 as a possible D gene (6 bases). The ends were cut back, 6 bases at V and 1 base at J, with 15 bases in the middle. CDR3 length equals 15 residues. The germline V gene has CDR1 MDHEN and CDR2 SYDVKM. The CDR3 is CASRVMRQENTEAFF. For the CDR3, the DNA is TGTGCCAGCAGGGTCATGAGACAGGAGAACACTGAAGCTTTCTTT.

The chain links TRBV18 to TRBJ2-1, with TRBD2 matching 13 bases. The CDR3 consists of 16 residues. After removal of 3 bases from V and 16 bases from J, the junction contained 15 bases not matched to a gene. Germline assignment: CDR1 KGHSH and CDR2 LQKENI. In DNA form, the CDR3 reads TGTGCCAGCTCACCGAGGGACAGGGAAGGACTAGCGGGAGATTTCTTC. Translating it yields CASSPRDREGLAGDFF. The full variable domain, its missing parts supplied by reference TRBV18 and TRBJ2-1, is NAGVMQNPRHLVRRRGQEARLRCSPMKGHSHVYWYRQLPEEGLKFMVYLQKENIIDESGMPKERFSAEFPKEGPSILRIQQVVRGDSAAYFCASSPRDREGLAGDFFGPGTRLTVL.